The 30 T cell receptor beta chains presented below share a single source sample, sequenced in a study of neurological immune-mediated disorders (dated by TCRdb to the late 2010s). Library preparation employed 5' RACE. TCRdb names Illumina HiSeq 2500 as the instrument used. TCRdb reran the public reads through fastp at Q25 and MiXCR, keeping productive beta chains. Rows are unified per CDR3 protein, each entry keeping the most common DNA and genes. The sample table contains over 45,000 distinct CDR3 sequences; only one count was recorded for 20% to 30% of them. The biggest ten clones account for around 25% of the sample. Material: PBMCs. Every receptor here comes from a woman in her seventies in good health.

V gene TRBV14 combines with J gene TRBJ2-3; 12 bases map to TRBD2. Germline loops: CDR1 SGHDN, CDR2 FVKESK. The trim removed 4 bases at V and 0 bases at J, leaving 11 bases unmatched. The CDR3 sequence is 19 residues long. The CDR3 protein is CASSPGLAGTDPSTDTQYF. CDR3 sequence (DNA): TGTGCCAGCAGCCCTGGACTAGCGGGGACAGACCCTAGCACAGATACGCAGTATTTT.

This clonotype was detected ten times or more. The chain links TRBV5-1 to TRBJ1-4; D gene ambiguous. Germline values: CDR1 SGHRS, CDR2 YFSETQ. The CDR3 spans 17 residues. V lost 4 bases, J lost 0 bases, and 16 bases lay in between. The CDR3 here is CASSMSPPDSTNEKLFF. CDR3 bases: TGCGCCAGCAGCATGTCCCCGCCAGATTCAACTAATGAAAAACTGTTTTTT.

This clonotype has at least ten counts. The chain carries TRBV6-6 and TRBJ1-2; D perhaps matches TRBD1 (5 bases). The ends were cut back, 6 bases at V and 6 bases at J, with 11 bases in the middle. The CDR3 consists of 12 residues. Germline assignment: CDR1 MNHNY and CDR2 SVGAGI (reference sequence). Here the CDR3 reads CASRGEGDGYTF. The CDR3 DNA sequence: TGTGCCAGCAGGGGGGAAGGGGATGGCTACACCTTC.

This clonotype was recorded many times. V usage is TRBV20-1 and J usage is TRBJ2-3, with D possibly TRBD2 on 5 matching bases. This CDR3 comprises 13 residues. Germline V gene data show CDR1 as DFQATT and CDR2 as SNEGSKA (reference sequence). With 6 bases removed from V and 2 bases from J, the gap between germline ends came to 12 bases. In DNA, the CDR3 is TGCAGTGCCACGGACTGGTACACAGATACGCAGTATTTT. Its translation: CSATDWYTDTQYF.

The chain has TRBV6-5 and TRBJ1-2; the D is unclear. Germline CDR1 MNHEY, CDR2 SVGAGI. V lost 0 bases and J 8 bases, leaving 10 bases between the germline ends. This CDR3 has 13 amino acids. The CDR3 loop reads CASSYSDKWGYTF. CDR3 DNA: TGTGCCAGCAGTTACTCAGACAAGTGGGGCTACACCTTC.

This clonotype was recorded many times. The chain carries TRBV5-1 and TRBJ1-1; D is undetermined. V was clipped by 0 bases and J by 2 bases, with 8 bases between them. CDR1 and CDR2 (germline): SGHRS, YFSETQ. The CDR3 has 14 residues. The CDR3 DNA reads as TGCGCCAGCAGCTTGGCCCTAGAAAACACTGAAGCTTTCTTT. This sequence encodes CASSLALENTEAFF.

This clonotype was seen at least ten times. The V call is TRBV5-1, the J call TRBJ2-1; D might be TRBD1 (5 bases). Germline V gene lookup returns CDR1 SGHRS and CDR2 YFSETQ. V lost 1 base, J lost 10 bases, and 12 bases lay in between. The CDR3 runs 13 residues. The CDR3 bases are TGCGCCAGCAGCTTGCCCGGTGGGGCGGAGCAGTTCTTC. Its translation: CASSLPGGAEQFF.

This clonotype was detected only a few times. The chain uses TRBV12-3 or TRBV12-4 and TRBJ2-1, with TRBD1 matching 7 bases. This CDR3 comprises 15 residues. With V trimmed by 6 bases and J by 1 base, 6 bases remained unmatched. The CDR3 sequence is CASRRTGISYNEQFF. In DNA, the CDR3 is TGTGCCAGCAGAAGGACAGGCATATCCTACAATGAGCAGTTCTTC.

The rearrangement joins TRBV5-1 to TRBJ1-4; D is unclear. The CDR3 is 15 amino acids. Looked up from germline, CDR1 is SGHRS and CDR2 is YFSETQ. The V and J ends lost 0 bases and 6 bases respectively, with 12 bases between them. The CDR3 bases are TGCGCCAGCAGCTTGGAAGGGTTGGGCGATGAAAAACTGTTTTTT. It encodes CASSLEGLGDEKLFF.

This clonotype showed up many times. The chain has TRBV5-1 and TRBJ2-7, with 10 bases that match TRBD1. There are 16 residues in the CDR3. CDR1 and CDR2 (germline): SGHRS, YFSETQ. V was pared by 4 bases and J by 3 bases, with 10 bases of the junction left unmatched. As DNA, the CDR3 is TGCGCCAGCAGCCCCGGCGGGACAGGGGATCGCTACGAGCAGTACTTC. It translates to CASSPGGTGDRYEQYF.

Many counts were recorded for this clonotype. The chain joins TRBV20-1 to TRBJ2-4, with 8 bases fitting TRBD2. Germline V lookup: CDR1 DFQATT, CDR2 SNEGSKA (reference sequence). This CDR3 comprises 15 residues. V was pared by 6 bases and J by 1 base, with 8 bases of the junction left unmatched. CDR3 residues: CSAQTPSGAKNIQYF. In nucleotides, the CDR3 is TGCAGTGCCCAGACGCCTAGCGGGGCCAAAAACATTCAGTACTTC.

In its sample, this clonotype was seen many times. V and J are TRBV29-1 and TRBJ2-7, with TRBD2 identical over 7 bases. Germline assignment: CDR1 SQVTM and CDR2 ANQGSEA. There are 13 residues in the CDR3. J gave up 4 bases and V 7 bases, and 10 bases lay outside the gene matches. The CDR3 bases are TGCAGCGCAACCTGGGGGGGATTGTACGAGCAGTACTTC. It encodes CSATWGGLYEQYF.

The chain carries TRBV7-2 and TRBJ2-1; TRBD2 aligns across 8 bases. J was trimmed by 5 bases and V by 1 base; bases with no gene match: 7. The V gene's germline CDR1 is SGHTA and CDR2 FQGNSA. This CDR3 is 16 amino acids long. CDR3 in DNA: TGTGCCAGCAGCTTAGTGGGGCGGGGGGTGGACAATGAGCAGTTCTTC. This sequence encodes CASSLVGRGVDNEQFF.

This clonotype showed up many times. The chain has TRBV4-2 and TRBJ2-7, with TRBD2 matching over 11 bases. V was pared by 0 bases and J by 3 bases, with 4 bases of the junction left unmatched. Germline V gene lookup returns CDR1 LGHNA and CDR2 YNFKEQ. CDR3 length equals 16 residues. The CDR3: CASSQDQGLAVYEQYF. The CDR3 DNA follows: TGTGCCAGCAGCCAAGATCAGGGACTAGCGGTCTACGAGCAGTACTTC.

This clonotype showed up many times. The J gene is TRBJ2-2, the V gene TRBV12-3 or TRBV12-4; 8 nucleotides agree with TRBD2. V shed 2 bases, J shed 4 bases, and the junction held 6 bases outside the gene matches. The CDR3 loop spans 16 amino acids. CDR3 protein: CASSLLAGGVTGELFF. CDR3 DNA sequence: TGTGCCAGCAGTTTACTTGCGGGAGGTGTCACCGGGGAGCTGTTTTTT.

This clonotype occurred many times. The chain links TRBV28 to TRBJ2-7; D remains ambiguous. The germline V gene has CDR1 MDHEN and CDR2 SYDVKM. The CDR3 is made up of 11 amino acids. Trimming pared 3 bases from V and 3 bases from J, leaving 3 bases between. CDR3 sequence (DNA): TGTGCCAGCAGTTTTATCTACGAGCAGTACTTC. It is translated as CASSFIYEQYF.

This chain joins TRBV28 and TRBJ2-7, with D unclear. The CDR3 sequence is 12 residues long. Germline CDR1 and CDR2: MDHEN and SYDVKM. With 8 bases removed from V and 2 bases from J, the gap between germline ends came to 10 bases. The CDR3 nucleotides are TGTGCCAGCTCCCGGACCACCTACGAGCAGTACTTC. Translating it yields CASSRTTYEQYF.

To note about this clonotype: In this CDR3 the conserved last residue, phenylalanine or tryptophan, is missing, so a read error is likely. The limits of the CDR3 on the DNA are not certain, so only TCRdb's listed CDR3 is given. The chain has TRBV7-9 and TRBJ1-5; the table names TRBD1, a call not compared with the DNA. Germline assignment: CDR1 SEHNR and CDR2 FQNEAQ (reference sequence). The CDR3 adds up to 14 amino acids, both ends counted. The CDR3 loop reads CASSSTGINQPQHS.

This clonotype was picked up many times. This rearrangement joins TRBV20-1 to TRBJ2-3; the match to TRBD2 covers 11 bases. The CDR3 is 15 amino acids. CDR1 and CDR2 from the germline V gene are DFQATT and SNEGSKA (reference sequence). Trimming cost V 1 base and J 4 bases; bases outside gene matches: 4. The CDR3 nucleotides read TGCAGTGCTAGAGGAAGACTAGCGGGATCAGATACGCAGTATTTT. This sequence encodes CSARGRLAGSDTQYF.

There are many counts of this clonotype. With a much larger clone just one base away, this may be a read error. The chain is built from TRBV28 and TRBJ2-3, with 7 positions matching TRBD2. Germline V gene lookup returns CDR1 MDHEN and CDR2 SYDVKM. The CDR3 consists of 14 residues. The CDR3 is CVSRRAGNTDTQYF. The CDR3, as DNA: TGTGTCAGCCGGCGAGCGGGAAACACAGATACGCAGTATTTT.

This clonotype was seen at least ten times. The CDR3 is CASSLAGRGSGSEQYF. CDR3 nucleotides: TGTGCCAGCAGCTTAGCCGGTCGGGGTTCGGGGAGCGAGCAGTACTTC. This sequence joins TRBV7-2 and TRBJ2-7; a possible D gene is TRBD2 (5 bases). V was trimmed by 0 bases and J by 6 bases, leaving 18 bases between them. Germline V lookup: CDR1 SGHTA, CDR2 FQGNSA. The CDR3 runs 16 residues. Full variable domain (missing parts from reference TRBV7-2 and TRBJ2-7): GAGVSQSPSNKVTEKGKDVELRCDPISGHTALYWYRQSLGQGLEFLIYFQGNSAPDKSGLPSDRFSAERTGGSVSTLTIQRTQQEDSAVYLCASSLAGRGSGSEQYFGPGTRLTVT.

This clonotype showed up many times. The chain is built from TRBV12-3 or TRBV12-4 and TRBJ1-3; D is uncertain. The CDR3 is made up of 12 amino acids. The V end lost 6 bases, the J end lost 0 bases, and 3 bases lay between the germline ends. The CDR3 DNA reads as TGTGCCAGCAGACTCTCTGGAAACACCATATATTTT. Translation gives CASRLSGNTIYF.

This clonotype was observed many times. The chain is built from TRBV5-1 and TRBJ1-4, with D maybe TRBD1 (6 bases). Per the germline V gene, CDR1 is SGHRS and CDR2 is YFSETQ. The germline V and J ends were trimmed by 0 bases and 8 bases, with 14 bases remaining between them. CDR3 length: 15 amino acids. For the CDR3, the DNA is TGCGCCAGCAGCTTGGGAGCGGGGGCGCCCGAAAAACTGTTTTTT. Its protein is CASSLGAGAPEKLFF.

This chain uses TRBV10-3 with TRBJ2-5, with 7 nucleotides matching TRBD1. Germline CDR1 reads ENHRY; CDR2 reads SYGVKD. V trimming: 2 bases; J trimming: 5 bases; junction bases outside the gene matches: 8. The CDR3 consists of 15 residues. The CDR3 DNA reads TGTGCCATCAGTGAGCCGGACAGGCCTGGGGAGACCCAGTACTTC. Translated, it gives CAISEPDRPGETQYF.

This clonotype has more than one count but fewer than ten. The rearrangement links TRBV5-1 to TRBJ2-5; D is tentatively TRBD1 or TRBD2 (5 bases each). The CDR3 contains 17 residues. CDR1 and CDR2 (germline): SGHRS, YFSETQ. Trimming took off 0 bases at V and 5 bases at J, with 20 bases between the two ends. CDR3 sequence: CASSLVGPGSLRETQYF. In nucleotides, the CDR3 is TGCGCCAGCAGCTTGGTGGGCCCAGGGAGCTTGCGGGAGACCCAGTACTTC.

This clonotype was detected many times. The chain links TRBV5-1 to TRBJ1-1; D is ambiguous. The CDR3 consists of 14 residues. The germline CDR1 and CDR2 sequences are SGHRS and YFSETQ. Between the trimmed V and J ends, which lost 0 bases and 4 bases, there was a span of 10 bases. CDR3 protein: CASSLDLAGTEAFF. CDR3 in DNA: TGCGCCAGCAGCTTGGATCTGGCAGGCACTGAAGCTTTCTTT.

The chain has TRBV18 and TRBJ2-7, with 8 bases lining up with TRBD2. Germline CDR1 KGHSH, CDR2 LQKENI. The CDR3 runs 16 residues. With V trimmed by 2 bases and J by 5 bases, 11 bases remained unmatched. CDR3 coding DNA: TGTGCCAGCTCACCAGGTTGGGGACTAGAGGAGAACGAGCAGTACTTC. As protein: CASSPGWGLEENEQYF. Full variable domain (missing parts from reference TRBV18 and TRBJ2-7): NAGVMQNPRHLVRRRGQEARLRCSPMKGHSHVYWYRQLPEEGLKFMVYLQKENIIDESGMPKERFSAEFPKEGPSILRIQQVVRGDSAAYFCASSPGWGLEENEQYFGPGTRLTVT.

This clonotype was recorded many times. V is TRBV27 and J is TRBJ2-7; TRBD2 matches 8 bases. V gave up 5 bases and J gave up 4 bases; unmatched junction bases: 4. Germline V gene lookup returns CDR1 MNHEY and CDR2 SMNVEV (reference sequence). The CDR3 totals 13 residues. CDR3: CASSPTSEYEQYF. The CDR3 DNA follows: TGTGCCAGCAGTCCGACTAGCGAGTACGAGCAGTACTTC.

Comments on this clonotype: The junction and the germline gene differ at one end; a read error may be behind it. CDR3 sequence reads: CASILAEQLNEQFF. CDR3 DNA sequence: TGTGCTAGCATCTTAGCTGAACAGCTCAATGAGCAGTTCTTC. The genes are TRBV7-2 and TRBJ2-1; D is ambiguous. Germline V gives CDR1 SGHTA, CDR2 FQGNSA. The CDR3 has 14 amino acids.

In this sample, this clonotype turned up many times. The chain joins TRBV28 to TRBJ2-7; D may correspond to TRBD1 or TRBD2 (5 bases each). With 5 bases removed from V and 3 bases from J, the gap between germline ends came to 20 bases. This CDR3 has 16 amino acids. Germline V CDR1 and CDR2: MDHEN, SYDVKM. The CDR3 loop is CASSPVGTMFDYEQYF. DNA of the CDR3: TGTGCCAGCAGTCCCGTCGGGACGATGTTTGACTACGAGCAGTACTTC.